This T cell receptor (beta chain) was profiled in a study of naive and memory T cell subsets. Study-level results: Over 95% of naive TCR sequences appeared only once after error correction, unlike memory subsets.

After the first PCR, alpha and beta chain libraries were processed separately. CMV status came from CD4+ IFNgamma after overnight CMV lysate stimulation. An equimolar mix of two oligonucleotides served as the beta constant-region primer for TRBC1 and TRBC2. One entry per CDR3 protein results from TCRdb running MiXCR on the UMI-ligation and nested PCR reads. The sample holds 21,000 or so distinct CDR3 sequences, around 10% seen once. With regard to this clonotype: The antigen is undetermined.

The V gene lost 2 bases and the J gene lost 3 bases, with 16 bases spanning the gap. Germline values: CDR1 MNHEY, CDR2 SMNVEV (reference sequence). This CDR3 spans 16 amino acids. This chain joins TRBV27 and TRBJ1-1, with D possibly matching TRBD1 (5 bases). Sequenced sample: central memory CD8+ T cells from blood. The source of this sequence is a human donor in good health. DNA for the CDR3: TGTGCCAGCAGTTTAAATGACCTCAGGGTGGACACTGAAGCTTTCTTT. Its protein product is CASSLNDLRVDTEAFF.